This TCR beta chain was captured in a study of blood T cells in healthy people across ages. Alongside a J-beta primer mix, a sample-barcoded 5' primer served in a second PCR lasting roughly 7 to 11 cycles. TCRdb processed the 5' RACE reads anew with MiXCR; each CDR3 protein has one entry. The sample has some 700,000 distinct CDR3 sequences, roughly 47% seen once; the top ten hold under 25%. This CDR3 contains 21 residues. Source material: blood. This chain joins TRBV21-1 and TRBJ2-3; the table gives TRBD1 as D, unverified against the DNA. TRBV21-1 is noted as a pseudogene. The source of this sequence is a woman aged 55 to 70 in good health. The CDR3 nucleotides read TGTGCCAGCAGCAAATCGGGGATGGACTGGGGGCAGCTCCCTACCACAGATACGCAGTATTTT. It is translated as CASSKSGMDWGQLPTTDTQYF.